This T cell receptor (beta chain) originates from a study of T-cell reconstitution after alpha-beta-depleted transplantation in children. Trimming took off 3 bases at V and 4 bases at J, with 10 bases between the two ends. This CDR3 contains 13 residues. CDR1 is SEHNR and CDR2 is FQNEAQ in the germline V gene (reference sequence). Preparing the TCRbeta library involved the use of unique molecular identifiers. TCRdb reprocessed the PCR reads via MiXCR and lists one record per CDR3 protein. The sample contains around 380,000 distinct CDR3 sequences, about a tenth of which appear only once. This rearrangement joins TRBV7-9 to TRBJ2-7; D is undetermined. This material consisted of PBMCs from the stem cell graft donor, taken from the stem cell graft. The clonotype was recovered from a human donor who donated a stem cell graft to a child with acute myeloid leukemia. DNA of the CDR3: TGTGCCAGCAGCTTGACACCCTCATACGAGCAGTACTTC. Its protein is CASSLTPSYEQYF.